This TCR beta chain is from a study of T-cell reconstitution after alpha-beta-depleted transplantation in children. General study points: Expanded graft clones, several hundred of them, were reportedly the source of alpha-beta T cells about two months after transplant.

In its sample, this clonotype was seen many times. Its matching antigen is unknown. Preparation of the TCRbeta library involved a method that used unique molecular identifiers. TCRdb called the PCR reads again in MiXCR, with one record for every CDR3 protein. The data contain approximately 16,000 distinct CDR3 sequences, approximately 5.1% of them singletons. CDR1 is MDHEN and CDR2 is SYDVKM in the germline V gene. V was cut by 6 bases and J by 2 bases, with 11 bases left in between. The CDR3 is made up of 13 amino acids. The material was PBMCs, obtained before TCRalphabeta/CD19-depleted stem cell transplant. This chain uses TRBV28 with TRBJ2-7; D is unclear. The clonotype comes from a boy between 10 and 17 years old with acute lymphoblastic leukemia, due to receive a stem cell transplant. As DNA, the CDR3 is TGTGCCAGCAGCTCAGTAATTACCTACGAGCAGTACTTC. Its protein is CASSSVITYEQYF.